These 29 T cell receptor beta chains were sequenced from one sample in a study of blood T cell repertoires in COVID-19. The assay was immunoSEQ multiplex PCR, and TCRdb's table has in-frame clones only and misses some. This sample carries 100,000 or so clones, around nine tenths of them seen once, and the ten largest clones take around 1.9%. The sample taken for sequencing was peripheral blood. These receptors all stem from a woman aged 45-60 years with COVID-19, enrolled during active disease.

V and J are TRBV5-8 and TRBJ1-1, with a tentative D call TRBD1 (5 bases). The CDR3 runs 15 residues. Germline loops: CDR1 SGHTS, CDR2 YDEGEE. Trimming removed 0 bases at V and 14 bases at J, with 23 bases between. CDR3 residues: CASSLATINAGGGFF. The CDR3 coding sequence is TGTGCCAGCAGCTTGGCCACGATTAACGCTGGGGGAGGGTTCTTT.

This chain links TRBV25-1 with TRBJ1-6, with 7 bases lining up with TRBD1. The ends lost 3 bases at V and 6 bases at J; junction bases unmatched: 11. Germline V gene data show CDR1 as MGHDK and CDR2 as SYGVNS. The CDR3 extends over 17 amino acids. This CDR3 is CASSEGARTGVNSPLHF. The CDR3 DNA sequence: TGTGCCAGCAGTGAGGGGGCAAGGACAGGAGTTAATTCACCCCTCCACTTT.

The rearrangement links TRBV27 to TRBJ2-7, with D unresolved. V lost 2 bases and J lost 4, with 12 bases in between. Germline CDR1 MNHEY, CDR2 SMNVEV (reference sequence). The CDR3 loop spans 14 amino acids. The CDR3 DNA sequence: TGTGCCAGCAGTTTACGCGGCCCCGCATACGAGCAGTACTTC. This sequence encodes CASSLRGPAYEQYF.

This clone was seen a single time. This sequence joins TRBV27 and TRBJ1-2; 10 bases match TRBD1. Germline V gives CDR1 MNHEY, CDR2 SMNVEV (reference sequence). The CDR3 contains 16 residues. Unmatched junction bases numbered 7, after V lost 5 bases and J lost 1 base. The DNA of the CDR3 is TGTGCCAGCAGTATAACGGGACAGGGGCATAACTATGGCTACACCTTC. Translation gives CASSITGQGHNYGYTF.

In DNA form, the CDR3 reads TGTGCCTGGAGTGTATTCTCGGGGGGAGGCTATGGCTACACCTTC. This sequence encodes CAWSVFSGGGYGYTF. V is TRBV30 and J is TRBJ1-2, with a weak D call TRBD1 (5 bases). V lost 0 bases and J lost 4, with 15 bases in between. CDR1 is GTSNPN, CDR2 SVGIG, per germline (reference sequence). The CDR3 consists of 15 residues. Based on the CDR3 plus reference TRBV30 and TRBJ1-2, the full variable domain is SQTIHQWPATLVQPVGSPLSLECTVEGTSNPNLYWYRQAAGRGLQLLFYSVGIGQISSEVPQNLSASRPQDRQFILSSKKLLLSDSGFYLCAWSVFSGGGYGYTFGSGTRLTVV.

This clone showed up just once. The chain recombines TRBV30 with TRBJ1-2; the D gene is possibly TRBD1 (5 bases). Trimming took 4 bases from V and 4 from J, leaving 13 bases between them. The CDR3 sequence is 13 residues long. Germline-derived CDR1 and CDR2 are GTSNPN and SVGIG (reference sequence). In nucleotides, the CDR3 is TGTGCCTGGAATAGCGGGACCTCCTATGGCTACACCTTC. Its translation is CAWNSGTSYGYTF.

The V gene is TRBV21-1, the J gene TRBJ1-5; the D call of TRBD1 is as the table states it, not checked on the DNA. TRBV21-1 corresponds to a pseudogene. This CDR3 is 13 amino acids long. This CDR3 is CASHRRGRQPQHF. CDR3 sequence (DNA): TGTGCCAGCCATCGAAGGGGCCGTCAGCCCCAGCATTTT.

V usage is TRBV6-5 and J usage is TRBJ1-5, with 7 bases lining up with TRBD1. Germline trimming cut 7 bases from V and 4 bases from J; bases unmatched to any gene: 7. CDR1 and CDR2 from the germline V gene are MNHEY and SVGAGI. The CDR3 runs to 14 residues. CDR3 bases: TGTGCCAGCACCCATGGACAGGAGAATCAGCCCCAGCATTTT. Translation gives CASTHGQENQPQHF.

This clone was detected only once. The chain couples TRBV27 to TRBJ2-3; 7 bases match TRBD1. The CDR3 covers 14 residues. The V and J ends lost 6 bases and 4 bases, in that order; junction bases with no gene match: 7. Germline lookup yields CDR1 MNHEY and CDR2 SMNVEV (reference sequence). The CDR3 protein is CASRRQGRADTQYF. For the CDR3, the DNA is TGTGCCAGCAGAAGACAGGGAAGGGCAGATACGCAGTATTTT.

The chain carries TRBV28 and TRBJ2-7; perhaps TRBD1 as D (6 bases). V was pared by 5 bases and J by 7 bases, with 18 bases between. Germline assignment: CDR1 MDHEN and CDR2 SYDVKM. CDR3 length: 14 amino acids. CDR3 loop: CASSRSPGHWEQYF. The CDR3 nucleotides are TGTGCCAGCAGTCGAAGCCCGGGACACTGGGAGCAGTACTTC.

This rearrangement joins TRBV5-1 to TRBJ1-2, with a possible D match to TRBD1 (5 bases). V lost 0 bases to trimming and J lost 8 bases, with 20 bases between them. The CDR3 extends over 16 amino acids. CDR1 is SGHRS, CDR2 YFSETQ, per germline. CDR3 sequence: CASSLELAGVFEGYTF. The CDR3 DNA reads TGCGCCAGCAGCTTGGAATTGGCGGGGGTGTTCGAGGGCTACACCTTC.

V gene TRBV5-6 combines with J gene TRBJ1-4; no clear D. The germline gives CDR1 SGHDT, CDR2 YYEEEE. V gave up 4 bases and J gave up 0 bases, with 13 bases separating them. The CDR3 length is 16 residues. The chain's CDR3 is CASSPHERSTNEKLFF. For the CDR3, the DNA is TGTGCCAGCAGCCCACATGAGAGGTCAACTAATGAAAAACTGTTTTTT. The entire variable domain, with the rest obtained from reference TRBV5-6 and TRBJ1-4, is as follows: DAGVTQSPTHLIKTRGQQVTLRCSPKSGHDTVSWYQQALGQGPQFIFQYYEEEERQRGNFPDRFSGHQFPNYSSELNVNALLLGDSALYLCASSPHERSTNEKLFFGSGTQLSVL.

The chain combines TRBV9 with TRBJ1-1, with TRBD1 matching over 7 bases. The CDR3 runs 14 residues. Germline V gene lookup returns CDR1 SGDLS and CDR2 YYNGEE. J gave up 5 bases and V 2 bases, and 6 bases lay outside the gene matches. DNA of the CDR3: TGTGCCAGCAGCGTCGGACAGGTCTCAACTGAAGCTTTCTTT. Amino acid sequence: CASSVGQVSTEAFF.

V usage is TRBV27 and J usage is TRBJ2-7; 10 nucleotides agree with TRBD1. V lost 7 bases to trimming and J lost 5 bases; unmatched junction nucleotides: 17. Looked up from germline, CDR1 is MNHEY and CDR2 is SMNVEV (reference sequence). This CDR3 region has 17 residues. This chain's CDR3 is CASKKTGGAKNYHEQYF. The CDR3, as DNA: TGTGCCAGCAAGAAGACAGGGGGCGCGAAAAATTACCACGAGCAGTACTTC.

This clone showed up just once. The J gene is TRBJ2-7, the V gene TRBV10-1, with a possible D match to TRBD2 (6 bases). This CDR3 is built from 16 residues. Trimming pared 0 bases from V and 8 bases from J, leaving 20 bases between. In germline, CDR1 is WNHNN, CDR2 SYGVQD (reference sequence). CDR3 sequence: CASSESGSGPAGKQYF. The DNA for the CDR3 is TGCGCCAGCAGTGAGTCTGGTAGTGGGCCCGCGGGGAAGCAGTACTTC.

The chain uses TRBV2 and TRBJ2-7; 8 nucleotides agree with TRBD1. CDR3 length equals 15 residues. The trim removed 4 bases at V and 2 bases at J, leaving 7 bases unmatched. The V gene's germline CDR1 is SNHLY and CDR2 FYNNEI. The DNA of the CDR3 is TGTGCCAGCAGTGTGGGCGGGACAGGTACCTACGAGCAGTACTTC. Amino acid sequence: CASSVGGTGTYEQYF.

The chain recombines TRBV10-3 with TRBJ2-3; D may be TRBD2 (6 bases). The V and J ends lost 5 bases and 2 bases respectively, with 14 bases between them. Germline V gene lookup returns CDR1 ENHRY and CDR2 SYGVKD. This CDR3 is built from 15 residues. The DNA of the CDR3 is TGTGCCATCAGTCCCCGCGGGACGGACACAGATACGCAGTATTTT. The encoded protein is CAISPRGTDTDTQYF.

This clone was seen only once. The chain links TRBV28 to TRBJ1-5; TRBD1 matches at 7 bases. The germline gives CDR1 MDHEN, CDR2 SYDVKM. The length of the CDR3 is 14 residues. Trimming at V came to 5 bases and at J to 13 bases, leaving 14 bases not matched to a gene. The CDR3 is CASSLRRQGLTQHF. CDR3 sequence (DNA): TGTGCCAGCAGTCTACGACGACAGGGATTGACGCAGCATTTT.

The V call is TRBV5-5, the J call TRBJ2-4, with a weak D call TRBD1 (5 bases). The germline CDR1 and CDR2 sequences are SGHKS and YYEKEE (reference sequence). Trimming removed 0 bases at V and 0 bases at J, with 7 bases between. CDR3 length: 15 residues. CDR3 DNA sequence: TGTGCCAGCAGCTTGGGGGGCGGAGCCAAAAACATTCAGTACTTC. It translates to CASSLGGGAKNIQYF.

The chain is built from TRBV20-1 and TRBJ1-5; tentatively, D is TRBD1 (5 bases). The CDR3 covers 14 residues. Germline lookup yields CDR1 DFQATT and CDR2 SNEGSKA (reference sequence). The V gene lost 3 bases and the J gene lost 5 bases, with 14 bases spanning the gap. The CDR3 spells CSASVPGAYQPQHF. Written as DNA, the CDR3 is TGCAGTGCTAGTGTGCCTGGGGCCTATCAGCCCCAGCATTTT.

V is TRBV5-6 and J is TRBJ2-6, with a tentative D call TRBD2 (6 bases). Per the germline V gene, CDR1 is SGHDT and CDR2 is YYEEEE. The CDR3 contains 16 residues. V lost 0 bases to trimming and J lost 2 bases, with 9 bases between them. CDR3 residues: CASSLAGGTGANVLTF. The CDR3 DNA follows: TGTGCCAGCAGCTTGGCCGGGGGTACTGGGGCCAACGTCCTGACTTTC. Looking up the rest from reference TRBV5-6 and TRBJ2-6 gives the full variable domain: DAGVTQSPTHLIKTRGQQVTLRCSPKSGHDTVSWYQQALGQGPQFIFQYYEEEERQRGNFPDRFSGHQFPNYSSELNVNALLLGDSALYLCASSLAGGTGANVLTFGAGSRLTVL.

This chain uses TRBV5-4 with TRBJ1-2, with D unclear. V lost 2 bases and J 5 bases, leaving 13 bases between the germline ends. The CDR3 is made up of 14 amino acids. Germline CDR1 reads SGHNT; CDR2 reads YYREEE (reference sequence). The DNA for the CDR3 is TGTGCCAGCAGCTTAGCCGGTCCAGGTTATGGCTACACCTTC. Encoded protein: CASSLAGPGYGYTF.

The rearrangement joins TRBV30 to TRBJ1-1; D possibly corresponds to TRBD1 (5 bases). The V gene's germline CDR1 is GTSNPN and CDR2 SVGIG (reference sequence). Trimming left V 2 bases short and J 1 base short, with 8 bases between. This CDR3 is 13 amino acids long. This CDR3 is CAWSKDKNTEAFF. The CDR3 nucleotides read TGTGCCTGGAGTAAGGACAAGAACACTGAAGCTTTCTTT. Combining the CDR3 with reference TRBV30 and TRBJ1-1 gives the whole variable domain SQTIHQWPATLVQPVGSPLSLECTVEGTSNPNLYWYRQAAGRGLQLLFYSVGIGQISSEVPQNLSASRPQDRQFILSSKKLLLSDSGFYLCAWSKDKNTEAFFGQGTRLTVV.

The chain recombines TRBV2 with TRBJ2-3; D unresolved. The V gene's germline CDR1 is SNHLY and CDR2 FYNNEI. V was cut by 2 bases and J by 0 bases, with 9 bases left in between. The CDR3 contains 15 residues. CDR3 nucleotides: TGTGCCAGCAGTGAACGCGGCTACAGCACAGATACGCAGTATTTT. Its translation is CASSERGYSTDTQYF.

The chain recombines TRBV5-1 with TRBJ2-5, with 7 bases identical to TRBD1. The length of the CDR3 is 16 residues. Trimming removed 7 bases from V and 5 bases from J; junction bases left unmatched: 17. CDR1 is SGHRS, CDR2 YFSETQ, per germline. The CDR3 region is CASGPNDRVAWETQYF. The CDR3 coding sequence is TGCGCCAGCGGACCTAACGACAGGGTTGCCTGGGAGACCCAGTACTTC.

Here the CDR3 reads CASSPGQNSNQPQHF. The DNA of the CDR3 is TGTGCCAGCAGCCCCGGACAGAATAGCAATCAGCCCCAGCATTTT. The chain joins TRBV7-6 to TRBJ1-5; D is possibly TRBD1 (6 bases). In germline, CDR1 is SGHVS, CDR2 FNYEAQ. The CDR3 has 15 amino acids. V was clipped by 5 bases and J by 0 bases, with 11 bases between them.

DNA of the CDR3: TGTGCCAGCAGCCGCCGGACAGTGGGGTCACCCCTCCACTTT. It specifies CASSRRTVGSPLHF. The genes are TRBV5-6 and TRBJ1-6, with a tentative D call TRBD1 (6 bases). CDR3 length equals 14 residues. V was pared by 4 bases and J by 10 bases, with 15 bases between. The germline CDR1 and CDR2 sequences are SGHDT and YYEEEE.

This sequence joins TRBV21-1 and TRBJ2-3; the table names TRBD2, a call not compared with the DNA. TRBV21-1 is marked as a pseudogene. This CDR3 spans 23 amino acids. CDR3 sequence reads: CASSKSALDVPGLAGGLTDTQYF. CDR3 in DNA: TGTGCCAGCAGCAAAAGCGCGTTAGATGTACCGGGACTAGCGGGGGGGCTGACAGATACGCAGTATTTT.

This sequence joins TRBV19 and TRBJ1-2, with 12 bases identical to TRBD1. Germline V gene sequence: CDR1 LNHDA, CDR2 SQIVND (reference sequence). The junction had 12 bases not matched to a gene; V was cut back by 9 bases and J by 1 base. This CDR3 is 17 amino acids long. In DNA, the CDR3 is TGTGCCAGCCATAACCCGGGACAGGGGGCTGTTAACTATGGCTACACCTTC. As protein: CASHNPGQGAVNYGYTF.